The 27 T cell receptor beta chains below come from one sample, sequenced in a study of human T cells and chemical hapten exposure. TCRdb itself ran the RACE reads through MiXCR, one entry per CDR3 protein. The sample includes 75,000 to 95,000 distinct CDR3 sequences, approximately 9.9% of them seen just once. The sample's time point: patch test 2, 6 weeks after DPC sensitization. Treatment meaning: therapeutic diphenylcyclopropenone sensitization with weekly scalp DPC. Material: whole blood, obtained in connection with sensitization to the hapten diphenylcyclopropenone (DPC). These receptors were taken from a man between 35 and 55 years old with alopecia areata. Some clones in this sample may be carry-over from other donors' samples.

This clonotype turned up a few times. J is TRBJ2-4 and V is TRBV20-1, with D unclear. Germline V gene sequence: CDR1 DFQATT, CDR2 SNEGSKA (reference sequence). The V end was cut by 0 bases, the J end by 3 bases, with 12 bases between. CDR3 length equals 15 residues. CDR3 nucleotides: TGCAGTGCTAGAGATCGATTTGGCAGCAAAAACATTCAGTACTTC. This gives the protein CSARDRFGSKNIQYF.

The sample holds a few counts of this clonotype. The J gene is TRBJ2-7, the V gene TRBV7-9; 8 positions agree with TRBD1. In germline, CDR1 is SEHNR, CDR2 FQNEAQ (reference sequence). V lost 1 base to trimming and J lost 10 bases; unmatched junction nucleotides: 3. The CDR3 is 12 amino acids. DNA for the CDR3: TGTGCCAGCAGCTTAGGCACAGGGGGACAGTACGTC. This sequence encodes CASSLGTGGQYV.

CDR3 DNA: TGCAGCGTTGAAGATGTCCAGGGGAGCAATGAGCAGTTCTTC. The encoded protein is CSVEDVQGSNEQFF. This chain connects TRBV29-1 to TRBJ2-1; perhaps TRBD1 as D (6 bases). CDR3 length: 14 amino acids. Germline assignment: CDR1 SQVTM and CDR2 ANQGSEA. The germline V and J ends were trimmed by 0 bases and 6 bases, with 12 bases remaining between them.

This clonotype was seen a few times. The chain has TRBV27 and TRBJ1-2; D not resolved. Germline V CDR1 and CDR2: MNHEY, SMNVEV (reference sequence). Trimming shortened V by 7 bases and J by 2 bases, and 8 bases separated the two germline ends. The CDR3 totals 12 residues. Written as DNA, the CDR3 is TGTGCCAGCAAAGGCACCAACTATGGCTACACCTTC. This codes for CASKGTNYGYTF.

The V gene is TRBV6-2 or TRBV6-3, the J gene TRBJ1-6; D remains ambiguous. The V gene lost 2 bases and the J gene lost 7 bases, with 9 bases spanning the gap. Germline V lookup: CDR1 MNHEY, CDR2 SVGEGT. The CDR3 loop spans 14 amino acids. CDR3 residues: CASSYPTRNSPLHF. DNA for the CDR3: TGTGCCAGCAGTTACCCCACAAGAAATTCACCCCTCCACTTT.

Here the CDR3 DNA reads TGTGCCAGCAGCTTAGAACTAGCGGGAGGCCTACGCACAGATACGCAGTATTTT. Encoded protein: CASSLELAGGLRTDTQYF. The J gene is TRBJ2-3, the V gene TRBV7-2; 12 nucleotides match TRBD2. V trimming: 1 base; J trimming: 1 base; junction bases outside the gene matches: 6. The CDR3 loop spans 18 amino acids. Germline-derived CDR1 and CDR2 are SGHTA and FQGNSA.

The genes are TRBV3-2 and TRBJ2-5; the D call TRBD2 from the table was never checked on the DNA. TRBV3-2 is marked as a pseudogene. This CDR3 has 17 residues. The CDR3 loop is CASSQTFRGSGQETQYF. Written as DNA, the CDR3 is TGTGCCAGCAGCCAAACTTTTCGGGGTAGCGGTCAAGAGACCCAGTACTTC.

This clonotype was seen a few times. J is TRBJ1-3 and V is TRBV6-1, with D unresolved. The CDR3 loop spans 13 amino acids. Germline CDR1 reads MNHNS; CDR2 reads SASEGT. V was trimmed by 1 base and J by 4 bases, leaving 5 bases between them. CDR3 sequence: CASSEDRGNTIYF. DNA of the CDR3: TGTGCCAGCAGTGAAGACAGAGGAAACACCATATATTTT.

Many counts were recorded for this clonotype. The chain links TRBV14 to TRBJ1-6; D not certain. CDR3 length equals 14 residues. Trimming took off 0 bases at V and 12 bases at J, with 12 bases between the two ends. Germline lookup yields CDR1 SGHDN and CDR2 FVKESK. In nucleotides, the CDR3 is TGTGCCAGCAGCCAAGATAATAACGCGCGACCCCTCCACTTT. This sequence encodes CASSQDNNARPLHF.

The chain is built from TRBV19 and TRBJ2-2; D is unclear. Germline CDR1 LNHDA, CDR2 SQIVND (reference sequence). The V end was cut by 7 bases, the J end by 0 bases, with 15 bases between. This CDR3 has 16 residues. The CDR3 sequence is CASKSVSNANTGELFF. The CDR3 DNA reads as TGTGCCAGTAAAAGCGTGAGCAATGCGAACACCGGGGAGCTGTTTTTT. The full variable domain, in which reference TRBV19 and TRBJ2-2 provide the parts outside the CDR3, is DGGITQSPKYLFRKEGQNVTLSCEQNLNHDAMYWYRQDPGQGLRLIYYSQIVNDFQKGDIAEGYSVSREKKESFPLTVTSAQKNPTAFYLCASKSVSNANTGELFFGEGSRLTVL.

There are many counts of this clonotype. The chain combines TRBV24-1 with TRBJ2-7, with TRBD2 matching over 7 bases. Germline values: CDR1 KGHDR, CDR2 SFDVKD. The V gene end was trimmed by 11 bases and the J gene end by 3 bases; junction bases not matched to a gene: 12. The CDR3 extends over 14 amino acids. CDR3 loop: CAIRTGDYLYEQYV. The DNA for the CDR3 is TGTGCCATCAGAACGGGGGACTATCTCTACGAGCAGTACGTC.

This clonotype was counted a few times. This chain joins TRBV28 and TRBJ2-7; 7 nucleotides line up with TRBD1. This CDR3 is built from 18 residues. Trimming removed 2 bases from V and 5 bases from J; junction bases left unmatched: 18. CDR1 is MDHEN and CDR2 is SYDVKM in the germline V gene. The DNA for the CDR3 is TGTGCCAGCAGTTTAAGCCCCTCTTCCGACAGGGTTATCGACGAGCAGTACTTC. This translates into CASSLSPSSDRVIDEQYF.

The CDR3, as DNA: TGTGCCAGCAGCTTAAGCGGACATAACAATTATAATTCACCCCTCCACTTT. Residues: CASSLSGHNNYNSPLHF. This sequence joins TRBV7-9 and TRBJ1-6, with D possibly being TRBD1 (5 bases). Germline V gene lookup returns CDR1 SEHNR and CDR2 FQNEAQ (reference sequence). V shed 2 bases and J shed 4 bases, with 15 bases lying between them. The CDR3 consists of 17 residues. Full variable domain (outside the CDR3, taken from reference TRBV7-9 and TRBJ1-6): DTGVSQNPRHKITKRGQNVTFRCDPISEHNRLYWYRQTLGQGPEFLTYFQNEAQLEKSRLLSDRFSAERPKGSFSTLEIQRTEQGDSAMYLCASSLSGHNNYNSPLHFGNGTRLTVT.

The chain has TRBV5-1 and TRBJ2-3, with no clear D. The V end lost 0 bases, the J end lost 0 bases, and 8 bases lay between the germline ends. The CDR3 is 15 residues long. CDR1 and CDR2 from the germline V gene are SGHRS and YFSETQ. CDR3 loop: CASSLGVTSTDTQYF. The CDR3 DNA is TGCGCCAGCAGCTTGGGGGTAACTAGCACAGATACGCAGTATTTT.

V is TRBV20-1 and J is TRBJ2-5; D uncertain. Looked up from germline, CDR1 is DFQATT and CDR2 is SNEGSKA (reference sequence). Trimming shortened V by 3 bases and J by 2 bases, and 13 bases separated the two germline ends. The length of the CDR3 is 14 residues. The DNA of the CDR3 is TGCAGTGCTAGCCTACGAAACACTCAAGAGACCCAGTACTTC. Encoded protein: CSASLRNTQETQYF.

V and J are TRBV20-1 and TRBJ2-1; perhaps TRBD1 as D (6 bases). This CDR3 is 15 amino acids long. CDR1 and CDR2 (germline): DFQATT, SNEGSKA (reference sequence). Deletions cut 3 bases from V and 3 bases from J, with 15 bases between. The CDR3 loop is CSASRARTDYNEQFF. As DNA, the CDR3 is TGCAGTGCTAGTAGAGCCCGGACAGACTACAATGAGCAGTTCTTC.

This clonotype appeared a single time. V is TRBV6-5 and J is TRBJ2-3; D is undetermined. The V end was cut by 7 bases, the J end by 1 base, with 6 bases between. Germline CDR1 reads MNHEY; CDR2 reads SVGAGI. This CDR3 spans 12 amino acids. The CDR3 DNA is TGTGCCAGCACCTCAGGCACAGATACGCAGTATTTT. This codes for CASTSGTDTQYF.

DNA of the CDR3: TGTGCCAGCAGTCCAGGGTTCGGGGAACAGCCCCAGCATTTT. Translation: CASSPGFGEQPQHF. The V gene is TRBV6-2 or TRBV6-3, the J gene TRBJ1-5; D perhaps matches TRBD1 (5 bases). This CDR3 comprises 14 residues. V gave up 5 bases and J gave up 7 bases, with 15 bases separating them. Germline CDR1 reads MNHEY; CDR2 reads SVGEGT.

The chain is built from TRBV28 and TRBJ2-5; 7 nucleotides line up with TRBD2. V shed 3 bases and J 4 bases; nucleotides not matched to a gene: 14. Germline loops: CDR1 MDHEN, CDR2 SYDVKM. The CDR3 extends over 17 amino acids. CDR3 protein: CASSFRIGGRFGETQYF. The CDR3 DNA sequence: TGTGCCAGCAGTTTCCGCATCGGCGGGAGATTTGGAGAGACCCAGTACTTC.

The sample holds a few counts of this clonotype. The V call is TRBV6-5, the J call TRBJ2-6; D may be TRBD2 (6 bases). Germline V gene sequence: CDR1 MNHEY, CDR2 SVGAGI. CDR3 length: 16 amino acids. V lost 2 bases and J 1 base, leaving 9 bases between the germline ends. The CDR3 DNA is TGTGCCAGCAGTTACGGAGGGCCTTCTGGGGCCAACGTCCTGACTTTC. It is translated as CASSYGGPSGANVLTF.

The CDR3 loop reads CASSLFNSWPTGELFF. CDR3 nucleotides: TGTGCCAGCAGCTTGTTCAACAGTTGGCCTACCGGGGAGCTGTTTTTT. J is TRBJ2-2 and V is TRBV5-6, with unresolved D. The V gene lost 1 base and the J gene lost 5 bases, with 15 bases spanning the gap. This CDR3 is built from 16 residues. CDR1 and CDR2 from the germline V gene are SGHDT and YYEEEE.

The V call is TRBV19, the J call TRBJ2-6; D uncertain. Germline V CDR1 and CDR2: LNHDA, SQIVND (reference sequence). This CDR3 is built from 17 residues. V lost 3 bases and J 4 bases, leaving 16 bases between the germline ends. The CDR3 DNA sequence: TGTGCCAGTAGTATTTCGACCGTACCTTCGGGGGCCAACGTCCTGACTTTC. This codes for CASSISTVPSGANVLTF.

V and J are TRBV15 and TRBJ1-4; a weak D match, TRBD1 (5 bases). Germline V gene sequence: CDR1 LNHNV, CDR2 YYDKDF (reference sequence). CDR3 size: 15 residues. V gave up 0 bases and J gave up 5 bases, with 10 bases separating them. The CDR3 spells CATSRDRQGNEKLFF. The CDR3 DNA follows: TGTGCCACCAGCAGAGATCGGCAGGGAAATGAAAAACTGTTTTTT. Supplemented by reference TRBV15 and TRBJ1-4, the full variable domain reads DAMVIQNPRYQVTQFGKPVTLSCSQTLNHNVMYWYQQKSSQAPKLLFHYYDKDFNNEADTPDNFQSRRPNTSFCFLDIRSPGLGDTAMYLCATSRDRQGNEKLFFGSGTQLSVL.

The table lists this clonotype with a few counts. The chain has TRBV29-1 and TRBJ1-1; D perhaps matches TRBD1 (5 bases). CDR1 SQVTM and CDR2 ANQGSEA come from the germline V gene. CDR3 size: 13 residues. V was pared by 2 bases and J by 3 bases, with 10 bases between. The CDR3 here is CSVEIGAYTEAFF. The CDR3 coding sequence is TGCAGCGTTGAAATAGGGGCCTACACTGAAGCTTTCTTT.

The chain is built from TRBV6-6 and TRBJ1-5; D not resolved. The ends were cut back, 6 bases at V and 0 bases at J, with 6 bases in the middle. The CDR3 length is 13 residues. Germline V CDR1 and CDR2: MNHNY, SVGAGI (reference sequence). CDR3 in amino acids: CASSPISNQPQHF. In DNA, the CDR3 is TGTGCCAGCAGCCCCATTAGCAATCAGCCCCAGCATTTT.

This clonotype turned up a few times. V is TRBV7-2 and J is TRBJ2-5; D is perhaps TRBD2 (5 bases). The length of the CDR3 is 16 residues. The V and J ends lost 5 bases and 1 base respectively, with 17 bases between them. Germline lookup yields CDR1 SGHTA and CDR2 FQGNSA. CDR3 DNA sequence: TGTGCCAGCAGCCTAGGTCTCATCCGGGGCCAAGAGACCCAGTACTTC. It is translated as CASSLGLIRGQETQYF.

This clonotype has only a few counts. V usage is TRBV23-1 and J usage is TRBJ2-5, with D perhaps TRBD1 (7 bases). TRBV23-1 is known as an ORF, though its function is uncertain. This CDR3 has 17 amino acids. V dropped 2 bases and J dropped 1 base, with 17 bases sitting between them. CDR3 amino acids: CASSQPDRDFFQETQYF. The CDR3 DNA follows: TGCGCCAGCAGTCAACCCGACAGGGACTTTTTCCAAGAGACCCAGTACTTC.